Below, 7 T cell receptor beta chains from the same sample are listed, as sequenced in a study of shared clonotypes between healthy human individuals. Naive CD8 cells lacked CD45RO, underwent positive selection for CCR7 and left out terminally differentiated effector memory CD45RA+ cells. Profiling relied on immunoSEQ multiplex PCR, and the TCRdb table lists in-frame clones only, not all of them. The sample yields about 2 million clones, less than 95% seen once. Sequenced sample: naive CD8+ T cells sorted from blood. Receptors originate from a man between 18 and 29 years old in good health.

The rearrangement uses TRBV2 and TRBJ2-1, with 8 bases matching TRBD2. The trim removed 7 bases at V and 2 bases at J, leaving 4 bases unmatched. Germline-derived CDR1 and CDR2 are SNHLY and FYNNEI. The CDR3 is 14 amino acids. CDR3 DNA sequence: TGTGCCAGCACGGCGGGAGGAACCTACAATGAGCAGTTCTTC. It translates to CASTAGGTYNEQFF.

The chain couples TRBV14 to TRBJ1-1; perhaps TRBD1 as D (5 bases). Germline lookup yields CDR1 SGHDN and CDR2 FVKESK. V lost 5 bases to trimming and J lost 4 bases, with 17 bases between them. The CDR3 is 15 amino acids. CDR3 in amino acids: CASSSRPGRGTEAFF. The CDR3 DNA is TGTGCCAGCAGCTCACGCCCGGGGCGTGGCACTGAAGCTTTCTTT.

The rearrangement joins TRBV2 to TRBJ2-7, with D possibly matching TRBD1 (5 bases). Germline V gene lookup returns CDR1 SNHLY and CDR2 FYNNEI. V lost 1 base to trimming and J lost 1 base, with 11 bases between them. CDR3 length: 15 residues. This CDR3 is CASSEGQGESYEQYF. In nucleotides, the CDR3 is TGTGCCAGCAGTGAAGGTCAGGGTGAATCCTACGAGCAGTACTTC.

The J gene is TRBJ1-1, the V gene TRBV30; a weak D match, TRBD1 (6 bases). V gave up 4 bases and J gave up 5 bases, with 17 bases separating them. The CDR3 has 14 amino acids. Germline V lookup: CDR1 GTSNPN, CDR2 SVGIG (reference sequence). The CDR3 loop reads CAWTKMTGSTEAFF. The CDR3 nucleotides read TGTGCCTGGACCAAAATGACAGGATCAACTGAAGCTTTCTTT.

In this sample, this clone turned up once. The junction shows a germline mismatch at one end, possibly a read error. The chain combines TRBV10-2 with TRBJ2-3; D is perhaps TRBD1 (5 bases). Germline V gene lookup returns CDR1 WSHSY and CDR2 SAAADI. The CDR3 length is 13 residues. The CDR3 region has the DNA TGCGCCAGCGCCGGGTTTAGCACAGGTACGCAGTATTTT. This gives the protein CASAGFSTGTQYF.

This clone came up once. J is TRBJ1-6 and V is TRBV6-1; D unresolved. The germline CDR1 and CDR2 sequences are MNHNS and SASEGT. The CDR3 is 18 amino acids. V was shortened by 5 bases and J by 0 bases, with 17 bases between the two germline ends. The CDR3 region is CASSKGFYESSYNSPLHF. The CDR3 DNA reads TGTGCCAGCAGTAAAGGCTTTTACGAAAGCTCCTATAATTCACCCCTCCACTTT.

The CDR3 nucleotides read TGTGCCAGTAGTTACGACGTGTTAGGGAGCACTGAAGCTTTCTTT. Amino acids: CASSYDVLGSTEAFF. The rearrangement uses TRBV19 and TRBJ1-1; D is unclear. From germline, CDR1 is LNHDA and CDR2 SQIVND (reference sequence). The CDR3 covers 15 residues. The V and J ends lost 5 bases and 4 bases respectively, with 17 bases between them.